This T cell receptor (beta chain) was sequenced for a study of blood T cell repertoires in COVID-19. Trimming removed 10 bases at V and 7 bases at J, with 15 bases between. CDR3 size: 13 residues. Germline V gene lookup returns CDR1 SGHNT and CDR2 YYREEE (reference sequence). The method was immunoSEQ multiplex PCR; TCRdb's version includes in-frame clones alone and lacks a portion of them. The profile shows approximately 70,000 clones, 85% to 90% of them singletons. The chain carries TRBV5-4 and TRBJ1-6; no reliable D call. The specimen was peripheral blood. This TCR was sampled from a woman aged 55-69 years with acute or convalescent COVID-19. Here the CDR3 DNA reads TGTGCCGAAAGGGAGGGTGAGAATTCACCCCTCCACTTT. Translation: CAEREGENSPLHF.